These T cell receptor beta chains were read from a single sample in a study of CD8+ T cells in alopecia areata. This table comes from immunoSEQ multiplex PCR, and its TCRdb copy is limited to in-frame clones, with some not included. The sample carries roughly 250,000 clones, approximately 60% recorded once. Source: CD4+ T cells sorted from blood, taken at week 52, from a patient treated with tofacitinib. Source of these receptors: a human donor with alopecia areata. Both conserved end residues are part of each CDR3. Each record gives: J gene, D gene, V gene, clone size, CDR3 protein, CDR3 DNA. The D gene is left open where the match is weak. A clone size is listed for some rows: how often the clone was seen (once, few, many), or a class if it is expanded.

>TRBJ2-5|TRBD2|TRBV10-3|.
CAIMKRGEETQYF
TGTGCCATCATGAAGCGGGGGGAAGAGACCCAGTACTTC
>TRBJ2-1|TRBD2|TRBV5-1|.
CASRTSGGIDEQFF
TGCGCCAGCAGGACTAGCGGGGGGATCGATGAGCAGTTCTTC
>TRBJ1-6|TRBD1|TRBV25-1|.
CASSDHNWDRESPLHF
TGTGCCAGCAGTGACCATAATTGGGACAGGGAATCACCCCTCCACTTT
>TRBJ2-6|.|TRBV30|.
CAWSVSRPRSGANVLTF
TGTGCCTGGAGTGTCTCGAGACCGCGCTCTGGGGCCAACGTCCTGACTTTC
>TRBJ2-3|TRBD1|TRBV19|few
CASSLMTGSTDTQYF
TGTGCCAGTAGCTTGATGACAGGGTCCACAGATACGCAGTATTTT
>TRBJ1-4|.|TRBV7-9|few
CASSSLGGNYEKLFF
TGTGCCAGCAGCTCATTAGGGGGGAACTATGAAAAACTGTTTTTT
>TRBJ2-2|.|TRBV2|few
CASSVLNTGELFF
TGTGCCAGCAGTGTGCTCAACACCGGGGAGCTGTTTTTT
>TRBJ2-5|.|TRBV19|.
CASSRDGSFETQYF
TGTGCCAGTAGCAGGGACGGTTCGTTCGAGACCCAGTACTTC
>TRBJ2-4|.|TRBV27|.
CASSFIGLTGAKNIQYF
TGTGCCAGCAGTTTTATAGGATTGACGGGGGCCAAAAACATTCAGTACTTC
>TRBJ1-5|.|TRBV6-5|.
CASSQGEHQPQHF
TGTGCCAGCAGTCAAGGGGAGCATCAGCCCCAGCATTTT
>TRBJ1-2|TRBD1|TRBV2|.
CASRDRNYGYTF
TGTGCCAGCCGGGACAGGAACTATGGCTACACCTTC
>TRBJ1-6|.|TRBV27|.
CASSLWRESYNSPLHF
TGTGCCAGCAGCCTATGGAGGGAATCCTATAATTCACCCCTCCACTTT
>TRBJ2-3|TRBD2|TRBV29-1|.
CSALAGGYTDTQYF
TGCAGCGCCCTAGCGGGGGGTTACACAGATACGCAGTATTTT
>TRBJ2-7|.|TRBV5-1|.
CASRDWNEQYF
TGCGCCAGCAGGGACTGGAACGAGCAGTACTTC
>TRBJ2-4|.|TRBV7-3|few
CASSLLLAKNIQYF
TGTGCCAGCAGCTTGCTACTAGCCAAAAACATTCAGTACTTC
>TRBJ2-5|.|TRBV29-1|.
CSVVTSAETQYF
TGCAGCGTTGTTACGAGCGCAGAGACCCAGTACTTC
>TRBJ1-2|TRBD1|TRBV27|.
CASSLQQGSGYTF
TGTGCCAGCAGTTTACAACAGGGGAGTGGCTACACCTTC
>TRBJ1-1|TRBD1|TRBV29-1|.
CSVGTVNTEAFF
TGCAGCGTAGGGACAGTGAACACTGAAGCTTTCTTT
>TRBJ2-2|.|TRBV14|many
CASRPSGTGELFF
TGTGCCAGCAGGCCCTCTGGGACCGGGGAGCTGTTTTTT
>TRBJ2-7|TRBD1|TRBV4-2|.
CASSQAGQGALEQYF
TGTGCCAGCAGCCAAGCGGGACAGGGTGCACTCGAGCAGTACTTC
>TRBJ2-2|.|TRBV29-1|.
CSVEAAGPINTGELFF
TGCAGCGTTGAGGCGGCGGGCCCCATAAACACCGGGGAGCTGTTTTTT
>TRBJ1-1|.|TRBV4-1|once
CASSQDRGAPNTEAFF
TGCGCCAGCAGCCAAGATCGGGGGGCCCCGAACACTGAAGCTTTCTTT
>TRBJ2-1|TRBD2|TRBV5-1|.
CASRPSGADNEQFF
TGCGCCAGCAGGCCTAGCGGGGCCGATAATGAGCAGTTCTTC
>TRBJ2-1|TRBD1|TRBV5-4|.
CASRRGQGDEQFF
TGTGCCAGCAGGAGAGGACAGGGGGATGAGCAGTTCTTC
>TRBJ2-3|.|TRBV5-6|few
CASSLSAIRRQQYF
TGTGCCAGCAGCTTGTCGGCAATCCGCCGCCAACAGTATTTT
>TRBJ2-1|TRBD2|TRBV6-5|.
CASEAGTTYNEQFF
TGTGCCAGTGAAGCGGGGACCACCTACAATGAGCAGTTCTTC
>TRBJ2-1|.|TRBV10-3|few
CAISESWTEARNNEQFF
TGTGCCATCAGTGAGTCTTGGACGGAGGCTCGTAACAATGAGCAGTTCTTC
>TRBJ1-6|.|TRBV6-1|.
CASSATGNSPLHF
TGTGCCAGCAGCGCCACAGGGAATTCACCCCTCCACTTT
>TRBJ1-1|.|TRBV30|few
CAWSPEVAGTEAFF
TGTGCCTGGAGTCCGGAGGTGGCGGGCACTGAAGCTTTCTTT
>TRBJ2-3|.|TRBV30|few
CAWSSPERTDTQYF
TGTGCCTGGAGTTCTCCGGAGCGCACAGATACGCAGTATTTT
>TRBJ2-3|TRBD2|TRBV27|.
CASRALAGPTDTQYF
TGTGCCAGCAGGGCATTAGCGGGACCCACAGATACGCAGTATTTT
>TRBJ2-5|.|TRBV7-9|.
CASSSQGPETQYF
TGTGCCAGCAGCTCTCAGGGGCCAGAGACCCAGTACTTC
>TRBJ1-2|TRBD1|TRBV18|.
CASSPGTDYGYTF
TGTGCCAGCTCACCAGGGACAGACTATGGCTACACCTTC
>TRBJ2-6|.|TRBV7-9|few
CASSVSEANVLTF
TGTGCCAGCAGCGTTAGTGAGGCCAACGTCCTGACTTTC
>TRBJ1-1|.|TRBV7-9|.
CASSYYGNTEAFF
TGTGCCAGCAGTTACTACGGCAACACTGAAGCTTTCTTT